This T cell receptor beta chain was sequenced in a study of immune evolution from preneoplasia to lung adenocarcinoma. Produced via immunoSEQ multiplex PCR; TCRdb's table is partial and in-frame only. Of over 30,000 clones listed, about 74% were seen once; the top ten hold roughly 6.1%. Specimen: FFPE invasive lung adenocarcinoma tissue. The receptor was isolated from a person in their sixties with lung adenocarcinoma.

In DNA form, the CDR3 reads TGCGCCAGCAGCCAGGACAGGGGGCGCGAGCAGTACTTC. Amino acids: CASSQDRGREQYF. The V gene is TRBV4-1, the J gene TRBJ2-7; 11 nucleotides line up with TRBD1. V was clipped by 3 bases and J by 6 bases; unmatched bases: 1. Germline assignment: CDR1 MGHRA and CDR2 YSYEKL. The CDR3 totals 13 residues.